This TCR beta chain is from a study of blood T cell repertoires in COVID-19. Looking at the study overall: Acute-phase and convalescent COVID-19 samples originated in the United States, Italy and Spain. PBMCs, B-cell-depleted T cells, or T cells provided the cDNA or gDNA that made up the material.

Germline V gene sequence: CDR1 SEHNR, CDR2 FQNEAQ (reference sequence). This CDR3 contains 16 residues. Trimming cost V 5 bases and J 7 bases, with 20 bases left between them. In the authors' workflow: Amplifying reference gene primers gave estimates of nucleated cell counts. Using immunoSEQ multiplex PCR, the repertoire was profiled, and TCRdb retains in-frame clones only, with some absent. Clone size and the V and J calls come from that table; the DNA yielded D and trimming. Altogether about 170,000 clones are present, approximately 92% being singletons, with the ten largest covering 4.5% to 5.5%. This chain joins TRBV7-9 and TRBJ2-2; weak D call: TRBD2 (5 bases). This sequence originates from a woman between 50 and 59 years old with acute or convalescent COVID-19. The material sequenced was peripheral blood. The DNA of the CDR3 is TGTGCCAGCAGCCCGGTCGGAGGTATCGACGTCGGGGAGCTGTTTTTT. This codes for CASSPVGGIDVGELFF.